Listed below are T cell receptor beta chains from one sample, sequenced in a study of monozygotic twins with inflammatory bowel disease. For each CDR3 protein, TCRdb gives one entry from its re-call of the 5' RACE reads, without DNA. This sample lists around 210,000 distinct CDR3 sequences; its ten largest clones have 7.7%. The specimen was blood. Receptor source: a human donor with ulcerative colitis or Crohn's disease, or a healthy co-twin of an affected twin (not recorded which). Each CDR3 is given with its conserved first and last residue. The order of the fields is CDR3 protein, V gene, J gene, CDR3 length.

CDR3 protein: CAWSVESAGNEQFF
V gene: TRBV30
J gene: TRBJ2-1
CDR3 length: 14

CDR3 protein: CASSGGQGPDTQYF
V gene: TRBV19
J gene: TRBJ2-3
CDR3 length: 14

CDR3 protein: CASNPSYNEQFF
V gene: TRBV2
J gene: TRBJ2-1
CDR3 length: 12

CDR3 protein: CASSIAREYLNTEAFF
V gene: TRBV28
J gene: TRBJ1-1
CDR3 length: 16

CDR3 protein: CASGLAGGHYEQFF
V gene: TRBV12-5
J gene: TRBJ2-1
CDR3 length: 14

CDR3 protein: CASSFSGSSDTQYF
V gene: TRBV28
J gene: TRBJ2-3
CDR3 length: 14

CDR3 protein: CASSFNRWDEKLFF
V gene: TRBV12-3/TRBV12-4
J gene: TRBJ1-4
CDR3 length: 14

CDR3 protein: CASSLRKPAYEQYF
V gene: TRBV5-1
J gene: TRBJ2-7
CDR3 length: 14

CDR3 protein: CASSLVLAGATGDTQYF
V gene: TRBV5-1
J gene: TRBJ2-3
CDR3 length: 17

CDR3 protein: CASNDPGQNTGELFF
V gene: TRBV10-3
J gene: TRBJ2-2
CDR3 length: 15

CDR3 protein: CASRLGSGANVLTF
V gene: TRBV27
J gene: TRBJ2-6
CDR3 length: 14

CDR3 protein: CASSQLSVGANVLTF
V gene: TRBV14
J gene: TRBJ2-6
CDR3 length: 15

CDR3 protein: CASSYSDTAGGYTF
V gene: TRBV6-2/TRBV6-3
J gene: TRBJ1-2
CDR3 length: 14

CDR3 protein: CASSVGAGSPDTQYF
V gene: TRBV2
J gene: TRBJ2-3
CDR3 length: 15

CDR3 protein: CASSLGPQSGEQFF
V gene: TRBV7-2
J gene: TRBJ2-1
CDR3 length: 14

CDR3 protein: CASSLHLTEYEQYF
V gene: TRBV12-3/TRBV12-4
J gene: TRBJ2-7
CDR3 length: 14

CDR3 protein: CASRRYGTVESTDTQYF
V gene: TRBV5-1
J gene: TRBJ2-3
CDR3 length: 17

CDR3 protein: CASSRTGSNTEAFF
V gene: TRBV7-2
J gene: TRBJ1-1
CDR3 length: 14

CDR3 protein: CASSYPGSETQYF
V gene: TRBV6-5
J gene: TRBJ2-5
CDR3 length: 13

CDR3 protein: CASSPSAGDTGELFF
V gene: TRBV18
J gene: TRBJ2-2
CDR3 length: 15

CDR3 protein: CASGLDVGVVETQYF
V gene: TRBV12-5
J gene: TRBJ2-5
CDR3 length: 15

CDR3 protein: CASSTDMNTGELFF
V gene: TRBV19
J gene: TRBJ2-2
CDR3 length: 14

CDR3 protein: CASTPGLPYNEQFF
V gene: TRBV12-3/TRBV12-4
J gene: TRBJ2-1
CDR3 length: 14

CDR3 protein: CASSFWDTHSVAKNIQYF
V gene: TRBV11-1
J gene: TRBJ2-4
CDR3 length: 18

CDR3 protein: CAWSVTDTQYF
V gene: TRBV30
J gene: TRBJ2-3
CDR3 length: 11

CDR3 protein: CASSQEVTAVEAFF
V gene: TRBV4-3
J gene: TRBJ1-1
CDR3 length: 14

CDR3 protein: CSVPDGMSGNQPQHF
V gene: TRBV20-1
J gene: TRBJ1-5
CDR3 length: 15

CDR3 protein: CASSQDQYGYTF
V gene: TRBV3-1
J gene: TRBJ1-2
CDR3 length: 12

CDR3 protein: CASSLEDQGSRNQPQHF
V gene: TRBV11-2
J gene: TRBJ1-5
CDR3 length: 17

CDR3 protein: CASSPGLSGANVLTF
V gene: TRBV6-1
J gene: TRBJ2-6
CDR3 length: 15

CDR3 protein: CASSLDRKNTGELFF
V gene: TRBV5-6
J gene: TRBJ2-2
CDR3 length: 15

CDR3 protein: CASSQLTGNQPQHF
V gene: TRBV4-2
J gene: TRBJ1-5
CDR3 length: 14

CDR3 protein: CASSTGQSPEQYF
V gene: TRBV5-1
J gene: TRBJ2-7
CDR3 length: 13

CDR3 protein: CASSFRPRQHNSPLHF
V gene: TRBV27
J gene: TRBJ1-6
CDR3 length: 16

CDR3 protein: CASSLDDYGYTF
V gene: TRBV5-1
J gene: TRBJ1-2
CDR3 length: 12

CDR3 protein: CASSMDGLLVKLFF
V gene: TRBV5-6
J gene: TRBJ1-4
CDR3 length: 14

CDR3 protein: CATSRVGHTEAFF
V gene: TRBV15
J gene: TRBJ1-1
CDR3 length: 13

CDR3 protein: CASRMGIPDTEAFF
V gene: TRBV12-3/TRBV12-4
J gene: TRBJ1-1
CDR3 length: 14

CDR3 protein: CASRRTGADGEAFF
V gene: TRBV3-1
J gene: TRBJ1-1
CDR3 length: 14

CDR3 protein: CASSSSGGYYSEQYF
V gene: TRBV7-6
J gene: TRBJ2-7
CDR3 length: 15